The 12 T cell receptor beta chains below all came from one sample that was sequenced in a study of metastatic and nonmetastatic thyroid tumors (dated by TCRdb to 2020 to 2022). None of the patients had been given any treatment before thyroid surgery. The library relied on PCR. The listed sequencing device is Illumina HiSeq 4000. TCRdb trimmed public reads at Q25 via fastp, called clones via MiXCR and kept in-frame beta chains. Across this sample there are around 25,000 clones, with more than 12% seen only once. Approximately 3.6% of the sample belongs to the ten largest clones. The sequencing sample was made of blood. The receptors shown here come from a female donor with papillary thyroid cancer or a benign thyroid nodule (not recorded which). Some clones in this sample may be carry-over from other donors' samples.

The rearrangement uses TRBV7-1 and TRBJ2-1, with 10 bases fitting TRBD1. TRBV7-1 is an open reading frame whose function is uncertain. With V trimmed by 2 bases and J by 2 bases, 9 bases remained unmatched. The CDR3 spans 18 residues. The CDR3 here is CASSSTGTGVGAYNEQFF. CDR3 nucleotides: TGTGCCAGCAGCTCAACCGGGACAGGGGTAGGCGCCTACAATGAGCAGTTCTTC.

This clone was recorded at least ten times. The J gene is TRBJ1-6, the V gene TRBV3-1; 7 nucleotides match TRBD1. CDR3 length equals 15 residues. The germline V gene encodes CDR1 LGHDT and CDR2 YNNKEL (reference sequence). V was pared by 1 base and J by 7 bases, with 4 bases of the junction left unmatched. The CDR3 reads CASSQARGQNSPLHF. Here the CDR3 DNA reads TGTGCCAGCAGCCAAGCCCGGGGACAGAATTCACCCCTCCACTTT.

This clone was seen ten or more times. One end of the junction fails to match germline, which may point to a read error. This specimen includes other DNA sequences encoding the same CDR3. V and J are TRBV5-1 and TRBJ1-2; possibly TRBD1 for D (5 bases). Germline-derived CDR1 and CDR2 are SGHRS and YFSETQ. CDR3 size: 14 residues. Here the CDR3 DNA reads TGCGCCAGCAGCCTTGGAGGGCAGGGTGCTGGCTACACCTTT. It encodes CASSLGGQGAGYTF.

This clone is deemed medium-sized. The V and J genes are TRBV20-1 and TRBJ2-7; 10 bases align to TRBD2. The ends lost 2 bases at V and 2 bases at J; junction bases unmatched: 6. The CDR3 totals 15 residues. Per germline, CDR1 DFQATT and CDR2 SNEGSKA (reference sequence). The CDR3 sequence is CSARPTSGYTYEQYF. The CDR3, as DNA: TGCAGTGCTAGACCGACTAGCGGGTATACCTACGAGCAGTACTTC.

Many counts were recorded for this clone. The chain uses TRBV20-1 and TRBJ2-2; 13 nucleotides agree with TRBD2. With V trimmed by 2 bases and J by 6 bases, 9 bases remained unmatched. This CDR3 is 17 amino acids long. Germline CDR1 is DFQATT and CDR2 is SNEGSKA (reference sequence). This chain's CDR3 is CSARTMGLAGLPGELFF. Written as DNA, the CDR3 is TGCAGTGCTAGAACTATGGGACTAGCGGGACTACCCGGGGAGCTGTTTTTT.

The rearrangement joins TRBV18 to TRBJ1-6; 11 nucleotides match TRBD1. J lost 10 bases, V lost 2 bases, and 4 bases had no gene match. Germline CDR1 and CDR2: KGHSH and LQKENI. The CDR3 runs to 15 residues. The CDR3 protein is CASSPRTGGSSPLHF. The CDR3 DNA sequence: TGTGCCAGCTCACCAAGGACAGGGGGCTCCTCACCCCTCCACTTT.

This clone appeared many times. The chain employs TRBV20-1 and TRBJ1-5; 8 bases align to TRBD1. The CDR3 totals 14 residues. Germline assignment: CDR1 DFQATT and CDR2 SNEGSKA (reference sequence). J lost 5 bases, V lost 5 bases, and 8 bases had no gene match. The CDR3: CSAYFGTGDQPQHF. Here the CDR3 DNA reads TGCAGTGCTTATTTCGGGACAGGAGATCAGCCCCAGCATTTT.

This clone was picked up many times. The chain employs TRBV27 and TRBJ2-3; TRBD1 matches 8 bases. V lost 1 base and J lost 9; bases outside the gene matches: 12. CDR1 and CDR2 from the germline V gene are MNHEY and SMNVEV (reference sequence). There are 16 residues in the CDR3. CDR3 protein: CASSLLQGAALGTQYF. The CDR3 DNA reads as TGTGCCAGCAGTTTATTGCAGGGGGCTGCCCTCGGGACGCAGTATTTT.

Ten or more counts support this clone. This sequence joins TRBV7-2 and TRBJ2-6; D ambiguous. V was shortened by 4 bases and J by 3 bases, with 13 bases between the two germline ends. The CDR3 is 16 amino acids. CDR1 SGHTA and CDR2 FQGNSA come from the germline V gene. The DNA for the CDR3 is TGTGCCAGCAGCTCCCTGACCCAGGATGGGGCCAACGTCCTGACTTTC. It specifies CASSSLTQDGANVLTF.

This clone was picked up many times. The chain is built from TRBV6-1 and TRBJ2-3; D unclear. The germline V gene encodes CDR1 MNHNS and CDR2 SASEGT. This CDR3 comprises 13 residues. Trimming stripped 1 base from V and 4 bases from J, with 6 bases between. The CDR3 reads CASSEVVPDTQYF. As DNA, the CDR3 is TGTGCCAGCAGTGAAGTTGTTCCAGATACGCAGTATTTT.

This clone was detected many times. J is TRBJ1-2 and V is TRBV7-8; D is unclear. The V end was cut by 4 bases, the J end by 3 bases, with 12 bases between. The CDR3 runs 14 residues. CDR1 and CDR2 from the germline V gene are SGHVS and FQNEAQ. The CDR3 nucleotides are TGTGCCAGCAGCTCGGCACTCGGAGACTATGGCTACACCTTC. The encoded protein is CASSSALGDYGYTF.

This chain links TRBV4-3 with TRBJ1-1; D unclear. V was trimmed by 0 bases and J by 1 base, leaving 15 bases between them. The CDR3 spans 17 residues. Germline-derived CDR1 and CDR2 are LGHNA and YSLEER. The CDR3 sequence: CASSQDLGTYTNTEAFF. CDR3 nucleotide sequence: TGCGCCAGCAGCCAAGATTTGGGAACATATACGAACACTGAAGCTTTCTTT.